This passage covers 31 T cell receptor beta chains from one sample sequenced in a study of T cell responses to AZD1222 COVID-19 vaccine. Sequencing was performed with immunoSEQ multiplex PCR; in TCRdb, only in-frame clones are kept and a portion is missing. The sample yields 100,000 to 150,000 clones, around 86% seen once. The sequenced sample was peripheral blood, obtained on day 0 of AZD1222 vaccination. These receptors were obtained from an adult in good health.

Only one count was recorded for this clone. The genes are TRBV4-2 and TRBJ2-1, with D perhaps given as TRBD1 or TRBD2 (5 bases each). The CDR3 spans 16 residues. V lost 4 bases and J 5 bases, leaving 18 bases between the germline ends. Per germline, CDR1 LGHNA and CDR2 YNFKEQ. The DNA for the CDR3 is TGTGCCAGCAGCCTTACAGGAGGCTGGACCAACAATGAGCAGTTCTTC. Encoded protein: CASSLTGGWTNNEQFF.

The chain couples TRBV19 to TRBJ1-5, with D possibly TRBD1 on 6 matching bases. The V end lost 2 bases, the J end lost 3 bases, and 8 bases lay between the germline ends. CDR3 size: 14 residues. Germline loops: CDR1 LNHDA, CDR2 SQIVND (reference sequence). The DNA for the CDR3 is TGTGCCAGTAGTATACCGGGGGCCAATCAGCCCCAGCATTTT. Its protein is CASSIPGANQPQHF.

For the CDR3, the DNA is TGTGCCATCAGTGCTACCCCGGGGGGGGATGGTACAGATACGCAGTATTTT. This codes for CAISATPGGDGTDTQYF. The chain joins TRBV10-3 to TRBJ2-3, with 8 nucleotides matching TRBD2. J lost 3 bases, V lost 4 bases, and 12 bases had no gene match. This CDR3 spans 17 amino acids. CDR1 and CDR2 (germline): ENHRY, SYGVKD.

The chain links TRBV4-2 to TRBJ2-2; possibly TRBD2 for D (6 bases). CDR1 is LGHNA and CDR2 is YNFKEQ in the germline V gene. The CDR3 is 16 amino acids. V was pared by 7 bases and J by 6 bases, with 21 bases between. CDR3: CASTPQLRGLAGELFF. The CDR3 nucleotides are TGTGCCAGCACCCCTCAGTTGCGGGGTCTCGCCGGGGAGCTGTTTTTT.

The chain employs TRBV5-6 and TRBJ1-5, with D hard to call. The V and J ends lost 5 bases and 4 bases respectively, with 16 bases between them. Germline V CDR1 and CDR2: SGHDT, YYEEEE. The length of the CDR3 is 15 residues. In DNA form, the CDR3 reads TGTGCCAGCAGTCCTCGGGGTACCTCTAATCAGCCCCAGCATTTT. Protein sequence: CASSPRGTSNQPQHF.

This clone was recorded once. V gene TRBV6-2 or TRBV6-3 combines with J gene TRBJ1-5, with D possibly TRBD1 on 6 matching bases. Germline CDR1 MNHEY, CDR2 SVGEGT. The CDR3 length is 14 residues. V was trimmed by 4 bases and J by 8 bases, leaving 15 bases between them. The CDR3 DNA is TGTGCCAGCAGTTCCCGGACAGAAATCAAGCCCCAGCATTTT. Residues: CASSSRTEIKPQHF.

The rearrangement uses TRBV7-6 and TRBJ2-7, with D possibly TRBD1 on 6 matching bases. The germline gives CDR1 SGHVS, CDR2 FNYEAQ. V dropped 5 bases and J dropped 4 bases, with 18 bases sitting between them. This CDR3 contains 15 residues. In nucleotides, the CDR3 is TGTGCCAGCAGCAAGGACAGTATGACTAATTACGAGCAGTACTTC. It translates to CASSKDSMTNYEQYF. Full variable domain (missing parts from reference TRBV7-6 and TRBJ2-7): GAGVSQSPRYKVTKRGQDVALRCDPISGHVSLYWYRQALGQGPEFLTYFNYEAQQDKSGLPNDRFSAERPEGSISTLTIQRTEQRDSAMYRCASSKDSMTNYEQYFGPGTRLTVT.

This chain joins TRBV7-2 and TRBJ2-7; no definite D call. The CDR3 length is 16 residues. The germline V gene encodes CDR1 SGHTA and CDR2 FQGNSA. V lost 1 base to trimming and J lost 4 bases, with 17 bases between them. The CDR3 DNA reads as TGTGCCAGCAGCTTAGTTTGGAAGGGAATGGGGTACGAGCAGTACTTC. Protein sequence: CASSLVWKGMGYEQYF.

This chain connects TRBV25-1 to TRBJ2-3; D unresolved. CDR1 is MGHDK, CDR2 SYGVNS, per germline. With 7 bases removed from V and 5 bases from J, the gap between germline ends came to 22 bases. The CDR3 has 16 residues. In nucleotides, the CDR3 is TGTGCCAGCAATCCTCTAGTTGGACGGGTAGGAGATACGCAGTATTTT. Translation gives CASNPLVGRVGDTQYF. The complete variable domain, with remaining parts taken from reference TRBV25-1 and TRBJ2-3, reads EADIYQTPRYLVIGTGKKITLECSQTMGHDKMYWYQQDPGMELHLIHYSYGVNSTEKGDLSSESTVSRIRTEHFPLTLESARPSHTSQYLCASNPLVGRVGDTQYFGPGTRLTVL.

This chain connects TRBV25-1 to TRBJ1-1; maybe TRBD1 (6 bases). V was pared by 6 bases and J by 4 bases, with 12 bases between. The CDR3 extends over 13 amino acids. Germline loops: CDR1 MGHDK, CDR2 SYGVNS. The CDR3 nucleotides are TGTGCCAGCAGCACAGGGTTCTTCACTGAAGCTTTCTTT. This gives the protein CASSTGFFTEAFF.

The rearrangement joins TRBV5-1 to TRBJ1-4; D perhaps matches TRBD1 (6 bases). CDR3 length: 15 amino acids. Germline V gene data show CDR1 as SGHRS and CDR2 as YFSETQ. V lost 0 bases, J lost 3 bases, and 9 bases lay in between. CDR3: CASSLERGSNEKLFF. The CDR3 nucleotides are TGCGCCAGCAGCTTGGAAAGGGGGTCTAATGAAAAACTGTTTTTT.

The J gene is TRBJ1-2, the V gene TRBV9; possible D gene TRBD1, 5 bases. V was pared by 3 bases and J by 4 bases, with 16 bases between. Germline CDR1 and CDR2: SGDLS and YYNGEE. The CDR3 length is 15 residues. In DNA form, the CDR3 reads TGTGCCAGCAGCGAGGAGGGGTGGGGGAGCTATGGCTACACCTTC. Its translation is CASSEEGWGSYGYTF.

The rearrangement uses TRBV18 and TRBJ2-4, with a tentative D call TRBD1 (6 bases). The length of the CDR3 is 13 residues. Germline V gene lookup returns CDR1 KGHSH and CDR2 LQKENI. V dropped 1 base and J dropped 6 bases, with 7 bases sitting between them. The CDR3 spells CASSPRDTNIQYF. CDR3 sequence (DNA): TGTGCCAGCTCACCACGGGACACAAACATTCAGTACTTC.

The V and J genes are TRBV7-2 and TRBJ2-1, with TRBD2 matching 7 bases. V shed 0 bases, J shed 10 bases, and the junction held 9 bases outside the gene matches. Looked up from germline, CDR1 is SGHTA and CDR2 is FQGNSA. The CDR3 extends over 15 amino acids. The CDR3: CASSLAYGPGGEQFF. The CDR3 coding sequence is TGTGCCAGCAGCTTAGCGTACGGTCCGGGAGGAGAGCAGTTCTTC.

The chain has TRBV5-1 and TRBJ2-5; TRBD1 matches 8 bases. The CDR3 is 14 amino acids. J was trimmed by 3 bases and V by 4 bases; bases with no gene match: 5. Germline CDR1 reads SGHRS; CDR2 reads YFSETQ. For the CDR3, the DNA is TGCGCCAGCAGCCACGGACAGGGAAAAGAGACCCAGTACTTC. Amino acids: CASSHGQGKETQYF.

J is TRBJ1-2 and V is TRBV13; possible D gene TRBD1, 6 bases. This CDR3 has 17 amino acids. Deletions cut 3 bases from V and 5 bases from J, with 22 bases between. Germline V CDR1 and CDR2: PRHDT, FYEKMQ (reference sequence). CDR3 sequence reads: CASSFSGHGYGAYGYTF. In DNA form, the CDR3 reads TGTGCCAGCAGCTTTTCGGGACACGGGTACGGGGCGTATGGCTACACCTTC. Full variable domain (rest looked up from reference TRBV13 and TRBJ1-2): AAGVIQSPRHLIKEKRETATLKCYPIPRHDTVYWYQQGPGQDPQFLISFYEKMQSDKGSIPDRFSAQQFSDYHSELNMSSLELGDSALYFCASSFSGHGYGAYGYTFGSGTRLTVV.

In this sample, this clone turned up a few times. This chain joins TRBV19 and TRBJ2-5; unclear D gene. The CDR3 consists of 16 residues. Germline V lookup: CDR1 LNHDA, CDR2 SQIVND (reference sequence). The V and J ends lost 5 bases and 5 bases respectively, with 21 bases between them. For the CDR3, the DNA is TGTGCCAGTAGTCACTTAAAGACGTCTCGAAAGGAGACCCAGTACTTC. As protein: CASSHLKTSRKETQYF. The full variable domain, with the rest looked up from reference TRBV19 and TRBJ2-5, is DGGITQSPKYLFRKEGQNVTLSCEQNLNHDAMYWYRQDPGQGLRLIYYSQIVNDFQKGDIAEGYSVSREKKESFPLTVTSAQKNPTAFYLCASSHLKTSRKETQYFGPGTRLLVL.

V gene TRBV6-6 combines with J gene TRBJ1-2; perhaps TRBD1 as D (5 bases). The CDR3 is 12 residues long. CDR1 and CDR2 from the germline V gene are MNHNY and SVGAGI (reference sequence). Trimming left V 6 bases short and J 4 bases short, with 9 bases between. As DNA, the CDR3 is TGTGCCAGCAGCCCAGGGATCTATGGCTACACCTTC. Its protein is CASSPGIYGYTF.

The rearrangement uses TRBV30 and TRBJ1-1, with 7 positions matching TRBD1. The CDR3 consists of 13 residues. V lost 2 bases and J lost 3; bases outside the gene matches: 3. Germline values: CDR1 GTSNPN, CDR2 SVGIG (reference sequence). In DNA form, the CDR3 reads TGTGCCTGGAGTCAGGGACAGTACACTGAAGCTTTCTTT. Encoded protein: CAWSQGQYTEAFF.

J is TRBJ2-1 and V is TRBV9; D is perhaps TRBD1 (5 bases). The V end lost 0 bases, the J end lost 0 bases, and 10 bases lay between the germline ends. Germline CDR1 is SGDLS and CDR2 is YYNGEE. The CDR3 loop spans 16 amino acids. The CDR3 sequence is CASSVGPGPSYNEQFF. For the CDR3, the DNA is TGTGCCAGCAGCGTAGGCCCAGGGCCCTCCTACAATGAGCAGTTCTTC.

This chain joins TRBV5-1 and TRBJ2-5; unclear D gene. Looked up from germline, CDR1 is SGHRS and CDR2 is YFSETQ. Trimming pared 3 bases from V and 1 base from J, leaving 13 bases between. The CDR3 is 15 amino acids. CDR3 region: CASSSIGFGQETQYF. CDR3 sequence (DNA): TGCGCCAGCAGCTCGATAGGGTTTGGCCAAGAGACCCAGTACTTC.

This chain connects TRBV5-4 to TRBJ1-1; D perhaps matches TRBD1 (5 bases). Trimming cost V 4 bases and J 0 bases, with 10 bases left between them. In germline, CDR1 is SGHNT, CDR2 YYREEE (reference sequence). The CDR3 spans 14 residues. The CDR3: CASSEGLMNTEAFF. CDR3 in DNA: TGTGCCAGCAGCGAGGGACTTATGAACACTGAAGCTTTCTTT.

The gene calls are TRBV25-1 and TRBJ2-5, with TRBD1 as a possible D gene (6 bases). Per the germline V gene, CDR1 is MGHDK and CDR2 is SYGVNS. V lost 7 bases to trimming and J lost 0 bases, with 18 bases between them. The CDR3 sequence is 16 residues long. DNA of the CDR3: TGTGCCAGCACCGATAAACTCGGACAGCACCAAGAGACCCAGTACTTC. This translates into CASTDKLGQHQETQYF.

V is TRBV10-2 and J is TRBJ2-5; weak D call: TRBD2 (5 bases). From germline, CDR1 is WSHSY and CDR2 SAAADI. Trimming left V 3 bases short and J 9 bases short, with 29 bases between. The CDR3 runs to 18 residues. The CDR3 protein is CASSDKVDIDTNKEAQYF. CDR3 DNA: TGCGCCAGCAGTGATAAGGTTGACATTGACACAAACAAGGAGGCCCAGTACTTC.

Only one count was recorded for this clone. This sequence joins TRBV9 and TRBJ2-7; the D gene could be TRBD1 or TRBD2 (5 bases each). The V end was cut by 4 bases, the J end by 0 bases, with 11 bases between. The CDR3 length is 14 residues. Germline-derived CDR1 and CDR2 are SGDLS and YYNGEE. The CDR3 region is CASSLRDRSYEQYF. As DNA, the CDR3 is TGTGCCAGCAGCTTAAGGGACCGCTCCTACGAGCAGTACTTC. Variable domain in full (rest from reference TRBV9 and TRBJ2-7): DSGVTQTPKHLITATGQRVTLRCSPRSGDLSVYWYQQSLDQGLQFLIQYYNGEERAKGNILERFSAQQFPDLHSELNLSSLELGDSALYFCASSLRDRSYEQYFGPGTRLTVT.

The rearrangement uses TRBV6-5 and TRBJ2-7; TRBD2 matches 9 bases. Trimming removed 5 bases from V and 0 bases from J; junction bases left unmatched: 5. Germline values: CDR1 MNHEY, CDR2 SVGAGI. The CDR3 length is 15 residues. CDR3 region: CASSTRGGGSYEQYF. DNA of the CDR3: TGTGCCAGCAGTACCCGCGGGGGGGGCTCCTACGAGCAGTACTTC.

The chain combines TRBV7-2 with TRBJ1-3; D remains ambiguous. Germline CDR1 is SGHTA and CDR2 is FQGNSA. Between the trimmed V and J ends, which lost 0 bases and 4 bases, there was a span of 13 bases. This CDR3 is 16 amino acids long. The CDR3 bases are TGTGCCAGCAGCTTAGCGGTTTGGAGGGAGGGAAACACCATATATTTT. Residues: CASSLAVWREGNTIYF.

This clone was seen only a few times. This sequence joins TRBV7-8 and TRBJ1-1; D is perhaps TRBD1 (5 bases). Trimming took off 1 base at V and 1 base at J, with 10 bases between the two ends. Per germline, CDR1 SGHVS and CDR2 FQNEAQ. This CDR3 has 15 amino acids. The CDR3 DNA sequence: TGTGCCAGCAGCTTAGTAGGGACCGCGAACACTGAAGCTTTCTTT. Protein product: CASSLVGTANTEAFF.

Turning to this clone: The same CDR3 is also encoded by other DNA sequences in this sample. The chain joins TRBV5-4 to TRBJ2-3, with 12 bases matching TRBD2. The CDR3 runs to 15 residues. CDR1 and CDR2 (germline): SGHNT, YYREEE (reference sequence). Trimming at V came to 5 bases and at J to 4 bases, leaving 5 bases not matched to a gene. The CDR3 is CASRPTSGGADTQYF. In nucleotides, the CDR3 is TGTGCCAGCAGACCGACTAGCGGGGGAGCAGATACGCAGTATTTT.

The V call is TRBV7-8, the J call TRBJ1-2; D remains unclear. Per the germline V gene, CDR1 is SGHVS and CDR2 is FQNEAQ. The V end was cut by 4 bases, the J end by 4 bases, with 13 bases between. This CDR3 region has 14 residues. Here the CDR3 reads CASSSKDLPYGYTF. The CDR3, as DNA: TGTGCCAGCAGCTCGAAGGATCTTCCCTATGGCTACACCTTC.

V and J are TRBV27 and TRBJ2-3; D perhaps matches TRBD1 (5 bases). This CDR3 region has 15 residues. V lost 3 bases to trimming and J lost 0 bases, with 10 bases between them. Looked up from germline, CDR1 is MNHEY and CDR2 is SMNVEV (reference sequence). The CDR3 is CASSLGPWSTDTQYF. In DNA form, the CDR3 reads TGTGCCAGCAGTTTGGGGCCTTGGAGCACAGATACGCAGTATTTT.